This T cell receptor beta chain was profiled in a study of vaccination effects on CD4 cells after COVID-19. Under the ViraFEST assay, PBMC were stimulated with viral peptide pools so that antigen-specific CD4+ T cells expanded. Sequencing was performed afterwards. The culture ran for 9 to 11 days, and then CD4+ T cells were isolated. Everyone in the study got two shots of either the BNT162b2 or mRNA-1273 vaccine. A remark on this clone: No antigen is known for it.

Profiled with immunoSEQ multiplex PCR; TCRdb holds only in-frame clones, not every one. Of tens of thousands of clones in the sample, around 73% were seen once. The V gene lost 0 bases and the J gene lost 4 bases, with 11 bases spanning the gap. The CDR3 contains 14 residues. Germline loops: CDR1 SGHNT, CDR2 YYREEE (reference sequence). Here the sequenced sample was CD4+ T cells from PBMCs cultured with HCoV-229E spike peptides, taken after COVID-19 vaccination. The sequence came from a human donor who received a COVID-19 vaccine. The rearrangement links TRBV5-4 to TRBJ2-7; D remains ambiguous. The CDR3 DNA sequence: TGTGCCAGCAGCTTGGACGGCAGCATTTACGAGCAGTACGTC. Its protein is CASSLDGSIYEQYV.